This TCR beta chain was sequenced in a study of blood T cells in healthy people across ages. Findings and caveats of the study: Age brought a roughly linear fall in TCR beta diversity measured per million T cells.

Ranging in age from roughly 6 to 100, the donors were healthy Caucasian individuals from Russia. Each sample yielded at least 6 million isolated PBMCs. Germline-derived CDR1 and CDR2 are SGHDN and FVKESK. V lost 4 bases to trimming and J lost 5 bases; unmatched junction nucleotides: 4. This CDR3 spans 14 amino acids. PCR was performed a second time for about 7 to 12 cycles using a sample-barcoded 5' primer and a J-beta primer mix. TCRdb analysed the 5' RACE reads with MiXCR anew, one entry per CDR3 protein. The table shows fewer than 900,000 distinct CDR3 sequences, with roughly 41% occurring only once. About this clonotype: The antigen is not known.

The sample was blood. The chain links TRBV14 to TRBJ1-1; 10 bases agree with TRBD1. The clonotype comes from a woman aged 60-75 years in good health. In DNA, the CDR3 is TGTGCCAGCAGCCGGACAGGGGGTAGTACTGAAGCTTTCTTT. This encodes CASSRTGGSTEAFF. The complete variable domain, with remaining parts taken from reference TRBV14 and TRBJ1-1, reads EAGVTQFPSHSVIEKGQTVTLRCDPISGHDNLYWYRRVMGKEIKFLLHFVKESKQDESGMPNNRFLAERTGGTYSTLKVQPAELEDSGVYFCASSRTGGSTEAFFGQGTRLTVV.